This entry lists 26 T cell receptor beta chains sequenced from one sample in a study of shared clonotypes between healthy human individuals. Sequencing was performed with immunoSEQ multiplex PCR; in TCRdb, only in-frame clones are kept and a portion is missing. The repertoire holds about 1,900,000 clones, with approximately 95% as singletons. Naive CD8 cells lacked CD45RO, underwent positive selection for CCR7 and left out terminally differentiated effector memory CD45RA+ cells. Sequencing was carried out using naive CD8+ T cells sorted from blood. Source of these receptors: a man aged 18 to 30 in good health.

Here the CDR3 reads CASSLSSPRGAYEQYF. In DNA form, the CDR3 reads TGTGCCAGCAGTTTATCGAGTCCGAGAGGAGCCTACGAGCAGTACTTC. V and J are TRBV27 and TRBJ2-7, with D unclear. V lost 0 bases and J 2 bases, leaving 14 bases between the germline ends. The CDR3 is 16 amino acids. Germline CDR1 is MNHEY and CDR2 is SMNVEV (reference sequence).

V is TRBV10-3 and J is TRBJ2-7; TRBD1 matches at 8 bases. After removal of 5 bases from V and 6 bases from J, the junction contained 6 bases not matched to a gene. CDR3 length: 13 residues. CDR1 ENHRY and CDR2 SYGVKD come from the germline V gene. The CDR3 is CAISLQGASEQYF. CDR3 in DNA: TGTGCCATCAGTCTTCAGGGGGCGAGCGAGCAGTACTTC.

The chain carries TRBV30 and TRBJ2-5; TRBD2 agrees at 8 bases. The CDR3 consists of 16 residues. Germline loops: CDR1 GTSNPN, CDR2 SVGIG (reference sequence). The ends lost 1 base at V and 5 bases at J; junction bases unmatched: 12. Here the CDR3 DNA reads TGTGCCTGGAGTGGCGGGCTAGCGGGCCAGAGGGAGACCCAGTACTTC. Translated, it gives CAWSGGLAGQRETQYF.

The V gene is TRBV4-3, the J gene TRBJ2-5; 7 bases match TRBD2. The germline V gene has CDR1 LGHNA and CDR2 YSLEER. The CDR3 totals 15 residues. With V trimmed by 1 base and J by 5 bases, 7 bases remained unmatched. In DNA form, the CDR3 reads TGCGCCAGCAGCCAAGGGACTAGTCCGCGGGAGACCCAGTACTTC. Translation: CASSQGTSPRETQYF.

This clone was observed once. J is TRBJ2-1 and V is TRBV4-3; D is perhaps TRBD1 or TRBD2 (6 bases each). V was trimmed by 4 bases and J by 0 bases, leaving 13 bases between them. CDR1 is LGHNA, CDR2 YSLEER, per germline. This CDR3 is built from 16 residues. The CDR3 reads CASSLGGGASYNEQFF. The CDR3 nucleotides read TGCGCCAGCAGCCTCGGGGGCGGCGCCTCCTACAATGAGCAGTTCTTC.

CDR3 bases: TGCGCCAGCAGCTCCGCAGGGGTAGCGATCTCCACAGATACGCAGTATTTT. It yields the protein CASSSAGVAISTDTQYF. The chain couples TRBV5-1 to TRBJ2-3, with D possibly being TRBD1 (6 bases). This CDR3 comprises 17 residues. CDR1 SGHRS and CDR2 YFSETQ come from the germline V gene. The V end lost 3 bases, the J end lost 2 bases, and 19 bases lay between the germline ends.

The chain combines TRBV9 with TRBJ1-2; TRBD1 agrees at 7 bases. Germline CDR1 SGDLS, CDR2 YYNGEE. V lost 4 bases and J lost 1; bases outside the gene matches: 7. The CDR3 runs to 15 residues. This chain's CDR3 is CASSSDTGDNYGYTF. As DNA, the CDR3 is TGTGCCAGCAGCTCTGATACAGGGGATAACTATGGCTACACCTTC.

The rearrangement joins TRBV27 to TRBJ2-5; 10 positions match TRBD1. V was pared by 6 bases and J by 2 bases, with 3 bases of the junction left unmatched. The CDR3 length is 14 residues. Germline V gives CDR1 MNHEY, CDR2 SMNVEV (reference sequence). The CDR3 DNA follows: TGTGCCAGCAGCGACAGGGGGCTTCAAGAGACCCAGTACTTC. Translated: CASSDRGLQETQYF.

The chain has TRBV19 and TRBJ1-3; no reliable D call. This CDR3 spans 15 amino acids. Germline CDR1 and CDR2: LNHDA and SQIVND (reference sequence). The ends were cut back, 3 bases at V and 0 bases at J, with 9 bases in the middle. CDR3 sequence: CASSMSENSGNTIYF. In DNA form, the CDR3 reads TGTGCCAGTAGTATGTCGGAGAACTCTGGAAACACCATATATTTT.

This clone was counted once. The V and J genes are TRBV29-1 and TRBJ2-7, with TRBD1 identical over 8 bases. V lost 4 bases, J lost 7 bases, and 6 bases stayed unmatched. Germline loops: CDR1 SQVTM, CDR2 ANQGSEA. The CDR3 runs to 12 residues. CDR3 sequence (DNA): TGCAGCGTTGGGACAGGGCCGGGTGAGCAGTACTTC. This codes for CSVGTGPGEQYF.

This chain joins TRBV4-1 and TRBJ1-5; D is perhaps TRBD1 (5 bases). Looked up from germline, CDR1 is MGHRA and CDR2 is YSYEKL. Trimming shortened V by 0 bases and J by 6 bases, and 18 bases separated the two germline ends. This CDR3 contains 17 residues. The CDR3, as DNA: TGCGCCAGCAGCCAAGAGTTCCCTGGGGCAGCGGGTCAGCCCCAGCATTTT. Its protein product is CASSQEFPGAAGQPQHF.

The gene calls are TRBV4-2 and TRBJ2-7, with D perhaps TRBD2 (5 bases). V dropped 1 base and J dropped 0 bases, with 10 bases sitting between them. This CDR3 region has 15 residues. Germline V lookup: CDR1 LGHNA, CDR2 YNFKEQ. In DNA, the CDR3 is TGTGCCAGCAGCCAAGTTTGGGGAGCCTCCTACGAGCAGTACTTC. This encodes CASSQVWGASYEQYF.

This chain links TRBV4-1 with TRBJ2-1; 11 nucleotides match TRBD2. The V segment lost 4 bases and the J segment 8 bases; nucleotides outside the gene matches: 10. The CDR3 is 16 residues long. Germline V gene lookup returns CDR1 MGHRA and CDR2 YSYEKL. The CDR3 reads CASSPLSGRAGDEQFF. DNA for the CDR3: TGCGCCAGCAGCCCCCTTAGCGGGAGGGCCGGGGATGAGCAGTTCTTC.

The chain is built from TRBV7-8 and TRBJ2-7, with D maybe TRBD1 (6 bases). The CDR3 totals 14 residues. Germline CDR1 SGHVS, CDR2 FQNEAQ. V lost 5 bases and J lost 3, with 14 bases in between. CDR3 protein: CASSPGAYGYEQYF. The CDR3 bases are TGTGCCAGCAGCCCAGGGGCTTACGGCTACGAGCAGTACTTC.

The chain has TRBV19 and TRBJ1-2, with D possibly being TRBD1 (5 bases). Germline values: CDR1 LNHDA, CDR2 SQIVND (reference sequence). The CDR3 spans 15 residues. The ends were cut back, 5 bases at V and 7 bases at J, with 20 bases in the middle. The CDR3 here is CASSHRDWGMSGYTF. In nucleotides, the CDR3 is TGTGCCAGTAGTCACCGGGACTGGGGAATGAGTGGCTACACCTTC.

About this clone: Other DNA sequences in the sample encode the same CDR3. J is TRBJ1-6 and V is TRBV6-1, with TRBD1 matching 11 bases. Germline CDR1 is MNHNS and CDR2 is SASEGT. With V trimmed by 6 bases and J by 10 bases, 2 bases remained unmatched. The CDR3 runs 13 residues. The CDR3 region has the DNA TGTGCCAGCAGGGGACAGGGGGGGTCACCCCTCCACTTT. Translation: CASRGQGGSPLHF.

The genes are TRBV6-1 and TRBJ1-1; TRBD1 might be the D (6 bases). This CDR3 contains 17 residues. The V end was cut by 3 bases, the J end by 0 bases, with 17 bases between. Germline loops: CDR1 MNHNS, CDR2 SASEGT. The CDR3 sequence is CASSDFGTLSMNTEAFF. The CDR3 bases are TGTGCCAGCAGTGATTTTGGGACACTCTCTATGAACACTGAAGCTTTCTTT.

Comments on this clone: Other DNA sequences in this sample translate to the same CDR3. V usage is TRBV11-2 and J usage is TRBJ2-7, with 12 positions matching TRBD2. CDR1 and CDR2 (germline): SGHAT, FQNNGV. Trimming removed 5 bases from V and 4 bases from J; junction bases left unmatched: 3. The CDR3 has 14 residues. The CDR3 nucleotides are TGTGCCAGCAGCCCAGGGACTAGCGGGTACGAGCAGTACTTC. Protein: CASSPGTSGYEQYF.

The chain combines TRBV6-1 with TRBJ2-7, with D perhaps TRBD2 (5 bases). With 1 base removed from V and 3 bases from J, the gap between germline ends came to 10 bases. This CDR3 comprises 14 residues. Germline CDR1 and CDR2: MNHNS and SASEGT. DNA of the CDR3: TGTGCCAGCAGTGAAGGAGGGAGCGGCTACGAGCAGTACTTC. Its translation: CASSEGGSGYEQYF.

This chain connects TRBV9 to TRBJ2-1, with a possible D match to TRBD2 (6 bases). The CDR3 has 15 amino acids. Germline values: CDR1 SGDLS, CDR2 YYNGEE. The germline V and J ends were trimmed by 0 bases and 6 bases, with 13 bases remaining between them. CDR3 in DNA: TGTGCCAGCAGCGTAGCAACGGGACTTTTCAATGAGCAGTTCTTC. Its protein is CASSVATGLFNEQFF.

The CDR3 loop reads CASSQDSAGGDQPQHF. CDR3 sequence (DNA): TGCGCCAGCAGCCAAGATAGTGCAGGGGGAGATCAGCCCCAGCATTTT. The chain is built from TRBV4-1 and TRBJ1-5, with 7 bases that match TRBD1. The CDR3 spans 16 residues. CDR1 and CDR2 (germline): MGHRA, YSYEKL. Trimming at V came to 0 bases and at J to 5 bases, leaving 7 bases not matched to a gene.

The chain employs TRBV2 and TRBJ1-4; D is perhaps TRBD1 (5 bases). The CDR3 consists of 15 residues. The germline gives CDR1 SNHLY, CDR2 FYNNEI. Trimming shortened V by 6 bases and J by 3 bases, and 14 bases separated the two germline ends. In DNA form, the CDR3 reads TGTGCCAGCAGCACGGGGGGGTTTGCTAATGAAAAACTGTTTTTT. Residues: CASSTGGFANEKLFF.

On this clone: The sample carries other DNA sequences with the same CDR3. The chain is built from TRBV2 and TRBJ2-5; D gene uncertain. Deletions cut 0 bases from V and 3 bases from J, with 5 bases between. The germline V gene has CDR1 SNHLY and CDR2 FYNNEI. The CDR3 covers 13 residues. CDR3 sequence (DNA): TGTGCCAGCAGTGAAGCGTTGGAAGAGACCCAGTACTTC. Translating it yields CASSEALEETQYF.

The rearrangement joins TRBV30 to TRBJ2-2; 8 positions agree with TRBD1. Germline CDR1 reads GTSNPN; CDR2 reads SVGIG (reference sequence). The CDR3 has 14 amino acids. V trimming: 4 bases; J trimming: 6 bases; junction bases outside the gene matches: 7. CDR3 in amino acids: CAWTGTGIPGELFF. The CDR3 DNA reads TGTGCCTGGACCGGGACAGGCATCCCCGGGGAGCTGTTTTTT. The full variable domain, rest sourced from reference TRBV30 and TRBJ2-2, is SQTIHQWPATLVQPVGSPLSLECTVEGTSNPNLYWYRQAAGRGLQLLFYSVGIGQISSEVPQNLSASRPQDRQFILSSKKLLLSDSGFYLCAWTGTGIPGELFFGEGSRLTVL.

The V and J genes are TRBV27 and TRBJ1-2; D remains unclear. Germline V lookup: CDR1 MNHEY, CDR2 SMNVEV (reference sequence). V was trimmed by 3 bases and J by 7 bases, leaving 18 bases between them. The CDR3 is 15 residues long. The CDR3 is CASSLVETGEGGYTF. For the CDR3, the DNA is TGTGCCAGCAGTTTGGTGGAGACGGGCGAGGGTGGCTACACCTTC.

J is TRBJ2-1 and V is TRBV12-1; the D call in the table, TRBD1, was not verified against the DNA. TRBV12-1 is given as a pseudogene. The CDR3 runs to 14 residues. The CDR3 sequence: CASSFATQGDEQFF. The DNA of the CDR3 is TGTGCCAGCAGCTTTGCGACCCAGGGCGATGAGCAGTTCTTC.